This is a list of T cell receptor beta chains from one sample in a study of cytomegalovirus exposure and HLA in healthy donors. Only in-frame clones appear in the TCRdb table, and some are missing; sequencing was by immunoSEQ multiplex PCR. The table has 240,000 or so clones, 70% to 90% seen once. Sequenced: PBMCs. The receptors derive from a young woman in good health and CMV-seropositive. Both conserved end residues are part of each CDR3. A D gene is named only where the DNA matches it firmly. Size is stated for part of the rows, as once, few or many counts, or as a class when the clone is expanded.

j_call clone_size cdr3_length v_call d_call cdr3_aa cdr3_nt
TRBJ2-1 - 17 TRBV5-1 TRBD2 CASSLGSWGGGRNEQFF TGCGCCAGCAGCTTGGGATCTTGGGGGGGTGGTAGGAATGAGCAGTTCTTC
TRBJ2-3 - 12 TRBV11-3 - CASSLHTDTQYF TGTGCCAGCAGCTTACACACAGATACGCAGTATTTT
TRBJ1-1 - 15 TRBV5-1 - CASTPTRGLGTEAFF TGCGCCAGCACCCCAACGCGGGGGCTGGGCACTGAAGCTTTCTTT
TRBJ2-7 - 14 TRBV27 TRBD2 CASSLAGGPDEQYF TGTGCCAGCAGTTTAGCGGGAGGGCCGGACGAGCAGTACTTC
TRBJ2-7 - 13 TRBV5-1 TRBD1 CASSRRTGDEQYF TGCGCCAGCAGCCGGAGGACAGGGGACGAGCAGTACTTC
TRBJ2-1 - 17 TRBV30 TRBD2 CAWSVVTRTSGYNEQFF TGTGCCTGGAGTGTTGTGACCAGGACTAGCGGGTACAATGAGCAGTTCTTC
TRBJ1-1 once 13 TRBV18 - CASSPKQGTEAFF TGTGCCAGCTCACCAAAGCAGGGGACTGAAGCTTTCTTT
TRBJ2-7 once 15 TRBV27 TRBD2 CASSLAAGGGYEQYF TGTGCCAGCAGTTTAGCCGCGGGAGGCGGCTACGAGCAGTACTTC
TRBJ2-4 - 13 TRBV30 - CAWTGIAKNIQYF TGTGCCTGGACGGGGATAGCCAAAAACATTCAGTACTTC
TRBJ2-1 - 21 TRBV27 TRBD2 CASSSPHRLAGPKVSYNEQFF TGTGCCAGCAGTTCCCCCCATCGACTAGCGGGCCCAAAGGTCTCCTACAATGAGCAGTTCTTC
TRBJ1-3 - 15 TRBV10-3 TRBD1 CAISESRGSGNTIYF TGTGCCATCAGTGAGTCCAGGGGGTCTGGAAACACCATATATTTT
TRBJ2-5 - 13 TRBV19 - CASIWSGSETQYF TGTGCCAGTATCTGGAGCGGATCAGAGACCCAGTACTTC
TRBJ2-1 - 15 TRBV10-3 TRBD2 CAISDTSGRRNEQFF TGTGCCATCAGTGACACTAGCGGGAGGCGGAATGAGCAGTTCTTC
TRBJ2-2 - 20 TRBV5-1 TRBD2 CASSLVPGSGRSPVSGELFF TGCGCCAGCAGCTTGGTCCCGGGGAGCGGGAGGTCCCCCGTATCCGGGGAGCTGTTTTTT
TRBJ2-1 - 14 TRBV27 TRBD2 CASSLAGDYNEQFF TGTGCCAGCAGTCTAGCGGGAGACTACAATGAGCAGTTCTTC
TRBJ2-3 - 16 TRBV2 TRBD1 CASPRGQGQSTDTQYF TGTGCCAGCCCCCGGGGACAGGGACAAAGCACAGATACGCAGTATTTT
TRBJ1-2 - 14 TRBV2 TRBD1 CASSSGQGAHGYTF TGTGCCAGCAGTTCGGGACAGGGGGCTCATGGCTACACCTTC
TRBJ2-7 - 11 TRBV5-6 - CASSTGYEQYF TGTGCCAGCAGTACAGGCTACGAGCAGTACTTC
TRBJ2-5 - 14 TRBV19 - CASSMFWGQQTQYF TGTGCCAGTAGTATGTTCTGGGGGCAACAGACCCAGTACTTC
TRBJ2-7 few 16 TRBV11-2 - CASSSLPHRMNYEQYF TGTGCCAGCAGCTCACTCCCCCACAGGATGAACTACGAGCAGTACTTC
TRBJ1-2 once 16 TRBV7-9 - CASSATPVKDNYGYTF TGTGCCAGCAGCGCCACACCTGTAAAAGATAACTATGGCTACACCTTC
TRBJ2-1 once 18 TRBV7-8 TRBD2 CASSLVSGGGSSYNEQFF TGTGCCAGCAGCTTAGTGTCGGGGGGGGGAAGCTCCTACAATGAGCAGTTCTTC
TRBJ1-5 few 13 TRBV30 - CAWSDSGNQPQHF TGTGCCTGGTCGGACAGCGGCAATCAGCCCCAGCATTTT
TRBJ1-1 - 15 TRBV15 - CATSRVGTGNTEAFF TGTGCCACCAGCAGAGTTGGGACTGGGAACACTGAAGCTTTCTTT
TRBJ1-1 - 14 TRBV11-2 - CASSLLYEAAEAFF TGTGCCAGCAGCCTATTATACGAGGCGGCTGAAGCTTTCTTT
TRBJ2-7 - 15 TRBV28 TRBD2 CASSSPSGAAYEQYF TGTGCCAGCAGTTCCCCTAGCGGGGCGGCCTACGAGCAGTACTTC
TRBJ1-1 - 14 TRBV28 TRBD1 CASRGGQGDTEAFF TGTGCCAGCAGGGGTGGACAGGGGGACACTGAAGCTTTCTTT
TRBJ1-1 - 12 TRBV5-4 - CASRGDEAEAFF TGTGCCAGCAGAGGTGATGAGGCTGAAGCTTTCTTT
TRBJ2-1 - 13 TRBV5-6 TRBD1 CASSYRGRWEQFF TGTGCCAGCAGCTACAGGGGGCGGTGGGAGCAGTTCTTC
TRBJ1-4 once 13 TRBV25-1 - CASSDLTVTKLFF TGTGCCAGCAGTGATCTAACCGTAACCAAACTGTTTTTT
TRBJ2-7 - 15 TRBV14 - CASSQFGIVGSEQYF TGTGCCAGCAGCCAATTTGGTATTGTCGGGAGCGAGCAGTACTTC
TRBJ2-7 - 17 TRBV28 - CASSFRGLVEGSYEQYF TGTGCCAGCAGTTTTCGGGGTTTAGTAGAGGGATCCTACGAGCAGTACTTC
TRBJ2-5 once 16 TRBV28 TRBD2 CASSSQTSGLIETQYF TGTGCCAGCAGTTCACAGACTAGCGGGTTGATCGAGACCCAGTACTTC
TRBJ1-5 few 13 TRBV6-1 - CASNRDGNQPQHF TGTGCCAGCAACCGCGACGGGAATCAGCCCCAGCATTTT
TRBJ2-7 - 14 TRBV27 TRBD2 CARGTSGSSYEQYF TGTGCCAGGGGGACTAGCGGGAGCTCCTACGAGCAGTACTTC
TRBJ2-1 - 14 TRBV27 - CASCRIGVHNEQFF TGTGCCAGTTGCCGAATCGGGGTCCACAATGAGCAGTTCTTC
TRBJ2-7 - 15 TRBV7-2 TRBD1 CASSLQGQGPYEQYF TGTGCCAGCAGCCTCCAGGGACAGGGCCCCTACGAGCAGTACTTC
TRBJ2-3 - 16 TRBV28 - CASSLPLQGVTDTQYF TGTGCCAGCAGTTTACCCTTACAGGGAGTGACAGATACGCAGTATTTT
TRBJ1-2 once 14 TRBV19 TRBD1 CASSLGQGAYGYTF TGTGCCAGTAGTCTCGGACAGGGGGCTTATGGCTACACCTTC
TRBJ2-3 - 13 TRBV7-9 TRBD1 CASSLVPRGQQYF TGTGCCAGCAGCTTAGTGCCTAGGGGGCAGCAGTATTTT